This TCR beta chain was sequenced for a study of siplizumab effects on memory and regulatory T cells. This table comes from immunoSEQ multiplex PCR, and its TCRdb copy is limited to in-frame clones, with some not included. This sample yields approximately 94,000 clones, of which roughly 96% are seen a single time; around 0.03% belongs to the top ten. Germline V CDR1 and CDR2: MGHRA, YSYEKL. The germline V and J ends were trimmed by 0 bases and 7 bases, with 8 bases remaining between them. The CDR3 length is 13 residues. This clone appeared once. The receptor was isolated from a human donor in good health. V gene TRBV4-1 combines with J gene TRBJ2-3; possible D gene TRBD2, 5 bases. Sequenced sample: naive CD4+ T cells sorted from blood. The CDR3 loop is CASSQEPGNTQYF. The CDR3 region has the DNA TGCGCCAGCAGCCAAGAACCGGGAAATACGCAGTATTTT.